The clone carrying this T cell receptor beta chain has at least ten counts. The antigen is undetermined. A read error may account for a junction end that differs from germline. The data are from a study of T cell repertoires in cytomegalovirus infection. Across the study: Carrying CMV and the relevant HLA type showed in public TCR beta signatures. The study's findings and limits: Individuals carrying CMV plus the relevant HLA were identified by cumulative frequency of public TCR beta families. It was HLA-C-restricted CMV-specific TCR beta clonotypes that dominated the response ex vivo.

Germline assignment: CDR1 MNHNY and CDR2 SVGAGI (reference sequence). The CDR3 sequence is 14 residues long. Via MiXCR, TCRdb re-called the reads, giving one row per CDR3 protein. The top ten hold approximately 1.8% of the sample, which has roughly 230,000 distinct CDR3 sequences, about 12% seen once. The chain joins TRBV6-6 to TRBJ1-1; no clear D. The specimen was PBMCs. The sequence was obtained from a human donor in good health (CMV status not recorded). Some clones in this sample may be carry-over from other donors' samples. CDR3 residues: CASSYPIANAEAFF. Written as DNA, the CDR3 is TGTGCCAGCAGTTACCCCATCGCGAACGCTGAAGCTTTCTTT.